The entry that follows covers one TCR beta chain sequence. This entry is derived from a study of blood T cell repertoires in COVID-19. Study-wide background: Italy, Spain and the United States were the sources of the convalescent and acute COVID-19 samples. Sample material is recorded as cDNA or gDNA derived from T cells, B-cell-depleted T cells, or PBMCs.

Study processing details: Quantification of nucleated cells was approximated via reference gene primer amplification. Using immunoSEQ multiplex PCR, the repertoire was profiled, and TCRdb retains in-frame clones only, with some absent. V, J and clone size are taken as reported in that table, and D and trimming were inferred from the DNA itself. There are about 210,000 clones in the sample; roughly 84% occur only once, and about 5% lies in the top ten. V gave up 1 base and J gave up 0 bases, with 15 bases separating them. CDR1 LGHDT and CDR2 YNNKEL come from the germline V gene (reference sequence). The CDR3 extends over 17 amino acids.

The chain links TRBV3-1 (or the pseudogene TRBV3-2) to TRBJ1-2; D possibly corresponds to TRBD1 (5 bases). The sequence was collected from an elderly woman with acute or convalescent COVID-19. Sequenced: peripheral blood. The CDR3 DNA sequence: TGTGCCAGCAGCCAAGTGACTAGGGGTACGGCTAACTATGGCTACACCTTC. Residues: CASSQVTRGTANYGYTF.